This TCR beta chain was sequenced during a study of blood T cell repertoires in COVID-19. Looking at the study overall: The samples span acute and convalescent COVID-19 from the United States, Italy and Spain. The analysed material was cDNA or gDNA that came from T cells, B-cell-depleted T cells, or PBMCs.

V was shortened by 1 base and J by 4 bases, with 10 bases between the two germline ends. The CDR3 is 14 residues long. Germline V lookup: CDR1 MGHRA, CDR2 YSYEKL. This clone has a single count. Authors' analysis steps: Amplification from reference gene primers served as the basis for estimated nucleated cell counts. Repertoires were generated with immunoSEQ multiplex PCR, while TCRdb's copy carries only in-frame clones and drops some. The V and J calls and clone size come from that table; D and trimming were worked out from the DNA. The repertoire includes 130,000 or so clones, around 81% of them detected once, and roughly 10% sits in the top ten.

The J gene is TRBJ1-1, the V gene TRBV4-1; D unresolved. Material for sequencing was peripheral blood. The TCR comes from a human donor in a cohort sampled during active COVID-19. The CDR3, as DNA: TGCGCCAGCAGCCAAGCCCCGTCGGTCACTGAAGCTTTCTTT. This gives the protein CASSQAPSVTEAFF.